Following are 18 T cell receptor beta chains from one sample sequenced in a study of radiation and T cells in renal cell carcinoma (dated by TCRdb to the early 2020s). The library was prepared using the immunoSEQ multiplex PCR assay. TCRdb mirrors the immuneACCESS table, restricted to in-frame sequences. Some clones are absent from its copies; in checked studies, under half trace to an unresolved V gene, and the reason for the others is unknown. This sample lists 110,000 to 150,000 clones; 75% to 90% were detected once. Together, the top ten hold 20% to 25% of the sample. The time point tag for this specimen amounts to: baseline pretreatment blood. Reading the label with the study, this specimen's treatment or condition is: 15 Gy SBRT to primary tumor, nephrectomy 4 weeks later. Sequencing was performed on blood, taken from a patient whose treatment included radiotherapy and nephrectomy. The receptors were sampled from a woman aged 45-65 years with renal cell carcinoma.

V usage is TRBV30 and J usage is TRBJ1-1; D is unresolved. Trimming removed 2 bases from V and 7 bases from J, with 8 bases in between. The germline V gene encodes CDR1 GTSNPN and CDR2 SVGIG (reference sequence). The CDR3 consists of 11 residues. CDR3 DNA sequence: TGTGCCTGGAGTCCCCTGAATGAAGCTTTCTTT. It encodes CAWSPLNEAFF.

The chain recombines TRBV5-4 with TRBJ2-7; TRBD1 aligns across 7 bases. With 7 bases clipped from V and 3 bases from J, the junction kept 10 bases outside the gene matches. This CDR3 spans 14 amino acids. Per the germline V gene, CDR1 is SGHNT and CDR2 is YYREEE (reference sequence). CDR3 DNA: TGTGCCAGCGCCACCGAACAGGGGAGCTACGAGCAGTACTTC. It translates to CASATEQGSYEQYF.

This chain links TRBV15 with TRBJ2-6; D not certain. V dropped 5 bases and J dropped 1 base, with 12 bases sitting between them. Germline V gene lookup returns CDR1 LNHNV and CDR2 YYDKDF (reference sequence). The CDR3 contains 16 residues. The CDR3: CATSPREKSGANVLTF. The CDR3, as DNA: TGTGCCACCAGCCCCCGCGAAAAATCTGGGGCCAACGTCCTGACTTTC.

This clone appeared a few times. This chain joins TRBV19 and TRBJ1-1; 11 nucleotides match TRBD1. In germline, CDR1 is LNHDA, CDR2 SQIVND (reference sequence). This CDR3 contains 15 residues. Trimming cost V 3 bases and J 2 bases; bases outside gene matches: 2. DNA for the CDR3: TGTGCCAGTAGTATGGGGACAGGGGGAAACACTGAAGCTTTCTTT. It is translated as CASSMGTGGNTEAFF.

The J gene is TRBJ2-7, the V gene TRBV15; D not resolved. The CDR3 consists of 14 residues. The ends were cut back, 5 bases at V and 5 bases at J, with 16 bases in the middle. Germline assignment: CDR1 LNHNV and CDR2 YYDKDF (reference sequence). The CDR3 DNA sequence: TGTGCCACCAGCCGATACAAGACACGGGACGAGCAGTACTTC. It yields the protein CATSRYKTRDEQYF. The variable domain in full, with the rest retrieved from reference TRBV15 and TRBJ2-7, is DAMVIQNPRYQVTQFGKPVTLSCSQTLNHNVMYWYQQKSSQAPKLLFHYYDKDFNNEADTPDNFQSRRPNTSFCFLDIRSPGLGDTAMYLCATSRYKTRDEQYFGPGTRLTVT.

Only a few counts were recorded for this clone. J is TRBJ2-7 and V is TRBV6-5; perhaps TRBD1 as D (6 bases). Germline V lookup: CDR1 MNHEY, CDR2 SVGAGI. V was clipped by 1 base and J by 6 bases, with 13 bases between them. The length of the CDR3 is 14 residues. The CDR3 here is CASSYFDRTGEQYF. The CDR3 coding sequence is TGTGCCAGCAGTTACTTTGACAGGACGGGCGAGCAGTACTTC.

This clone was recorded a few times. V is TRBV19 and J is TRBJ1-1; D not resolved. This CDR3 comprises 14 residues. Trimming left V 0 bases short and J 1 base short, with 6 bases between. CDR1 and CDR2 (germline): LNHDA, SQIVND (reference sequence). CDR3 DNA: TGTGCCAGTAGTATAGACAGGACGAACACTGAAGCTTTCTTT. It encodes CASSIDRTNTEAFF.

The chain combines TRBV11-2 with TRBJ2-4, with unresolved D. This CDR3 region has 15 residues. Deletions cut 0 bases from V and 7 bases from J, with 13 bases between. Germline loops: CDR1 SGHAT, CDR2 FQNNGV. CDR3 nucleotides: TGTGCCAGCAGCTTAGATAACACCTACGAGAACATTCAGTACTTC. Translating it yields CASSLDNTYENIQYF.

The gene calls are TRBV6-5 and TRBJ1-2, with 7 bases matching TRBD1. CDR3 size: 14 residues. J was trimmed by 4 bases and V by 4 bases; bases with no gene match: 6. Germline CDR1 is MNHEY and CDR2 is SVGAGI. CDR3 nucleotide sequence: TGTGCCAGCAGTTCCGAGGACAGGCTCTATGGCTACACCTTC. Its protein product is CASSSEDRLYGYTF.

By sample share, this clone is large (0.1 to 1%). The J gene is TRBJ1-2, the V gene TRBV13; D ambiguous. Per germline, CDR1 PRHDT and CDR2 FYEKMQ (reference sequence). This CDR3 comprises 12 residues. V shed 4 bases and J shed 6 bases, with 9 bases lying between them. The CDR3 DNA reads TGTGCCAGCAGCTCCGGGCCGCATGGCTACACCTTC. Protein: CASSSGPHGYTF.

The J gene is TRBJ2-5, the V gene TRBV5-4, with D tentatively TRBD2 (6 bases). The CDR3 is made up of 15 amino acids. Germline V gives CDR1 SGHNT, CDR2 YYREEE (reference sequence). The V end lost 0 bases, the J end lost 5 bases, and 14 bases lay between the germline ends. DNA of the CDR3: TGTGCCAGCAGCTTGGATAACCGGGAGAAGGAGACCCAGTACTTC. Translated: CASSLDNREKETQYF.

The chain joins TRBV7-6 to TRBJ1-1; D call uncertain. CDR3 length equals 13 residues. Trimming cost V 4 bases and J 2 bases, with 8 bases left between them. CDR1 is SGHVS and CDR2 is FNYEAQ in the germline V gene. CDR3 residues: CASSYQENTEAFF. CDR3 coding DNA: TGTGCCAGCAGCTACCAGGAAAACACTGAAGCTTTCTTT.

The chain has TRBV19 and TRBJ1-3; D uncertain. With 3 bases removed from V and 2 bases from J, the gap between germline ends came to 14 bases. The CDR3 extends over 16 amino acids. Germline CDR1 reads LNHDA; CDR2 reads SQIVND (reference sequence). CDR3 DNA: TGTGCCAGTAGTATCTTAGAGGTTATCGCTGGAAACACCATATATTTT. This gives the protein CASSILEVIAGNTIYF.

This chain connects TRBV5-6 to TRBJ2-7, with D hard to call. The CDR3 is 12 residues long. The germline V gene encodes CDR1 SGHDT and CDR2 YYEEEE. Trimming pared 2 bases from V and 3 bases from J, leaving 6 bases between. CDR3 sequence: CASSFSVYEQYF. The DNA of the CDR3 is TGTGCCAGCAGCTTCAGTGTCTACGAGCAGTACTTC.

This chain uses TRBV9 with TRBJ2-7; 7 bases align to TRBD1. J gave up 6 bases and V 3 bases, and 12 bases lay outside the gene matches. The CDR3 extends over 15 amino acids. Germline-derived CDR1 and CDR2 are SGDLS and YYNGEE. The CDR3 here is CASSGARGMAGEQYF. CDR3 in DNA: TGTGCCAGCAGCGGCGCCAGGGGGATGGCGGGCGAGCAGTACTTC.

The chain couples TRBV30 to TRBJ1-6; 7 nucleotides match TRBD1. Per germline, CDR1 GTSNPN and CDR2 SVGIG (reference sequence). The length of the CDR3 is 14 residues. CDR3 loop: CAETGTDYNSPLHF. Written as DNA, the CDR3 is TGTGCTGAAACCGGGACAGACTATAATTCACCCCTCCACTTT. Combining the CDR3 with reference TRBV30 and TRBJ1-6 gives the whole variable domain SQTIHQWPATLVQPVGSPLSLECTVEGTSNPNLYWYRQAAGRGLQLLFYSVGIGQISSEVPQNLSASRPQDRQFILSSKKLLLSDSGFYLCAETGTDYNSPLHFGNGTRLTVT.

The table lists this clone with a count of one. The rearrangement links TRBV5-5 to TRBJ1-6; no definite D call. Germline values: CDR1 SGHKS, CDR2 YYEKEE (reference sequence). V shed 2 bases and J shed 10 bases, with 13 bases lying between them. This CDR3 has 14 amino acids. Written as DNA, the CDR3 is TGTGCCAGCAGCTTTAGGAGGGTGGAATCACCCCTCCACTTT. Residues: CASSFRRVESPLHF.

This chain links TRBV4-1 with TRBJ2-1; no clear D gene. This CDR3 comprises 14 residues. CDR1 and CDR2 from the germline V gene are MGHRA and YSYEKL. Trimming removed 1 base at V and 9 bases at J, with 13 bases between. The CDR3: CASSQVSTASEQFF. DNA for the CDR3: TGCGCCAGCAGCCAAGTCAGCACCGCAAGTGAGCAGTTCTTC.